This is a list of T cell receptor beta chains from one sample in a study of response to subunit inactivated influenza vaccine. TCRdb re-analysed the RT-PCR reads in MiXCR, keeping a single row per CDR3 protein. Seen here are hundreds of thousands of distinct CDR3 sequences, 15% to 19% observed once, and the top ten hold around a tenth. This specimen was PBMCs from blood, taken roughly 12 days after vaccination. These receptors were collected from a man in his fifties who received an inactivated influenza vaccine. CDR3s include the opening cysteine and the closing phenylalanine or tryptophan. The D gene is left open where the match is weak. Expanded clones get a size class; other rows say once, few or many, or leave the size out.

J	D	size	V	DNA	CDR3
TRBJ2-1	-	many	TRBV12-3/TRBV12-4	TGTGCCAGCAGTTTTAGAGGGGGGAGCAATGAGCAGTTCTTC	CASSFRGGSNEQFF
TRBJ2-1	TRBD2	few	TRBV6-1	TGTGCCAGCACCCCCGGGACTAGCGTGGGCAATGAGCAGTTCTTC	CASTPGTSVGNEQFF
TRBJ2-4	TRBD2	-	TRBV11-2	TGTGCCAGCAGCATAGGTGGTCTGGGCGGGGGGAACATTCAGTACTTC	CASSIGGLGGGNIQYF
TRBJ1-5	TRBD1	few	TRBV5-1	TGCGCCAGCAGGGCGGGACAGGGCGACAATCAGCCCCAGCATTTT	CASRAGQGDNQPQHF
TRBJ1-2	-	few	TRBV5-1	TGCGCCAGCAGCTTGGCTGTGCAGGGGAACTATGGCTACACCTTC	CASSLAVQGNYGYTF
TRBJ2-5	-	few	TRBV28	TGTGCCAGCAGTTTATGGATTCGCGGGGAGACCCAGTACTTC	CASSLWIRGETQYF
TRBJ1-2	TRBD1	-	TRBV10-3	TGTGCCATCAGTGAGTCGACCAGGGGGGCGGCGGACTATGGCTACACCTTC	CAISESTRGAADYGYTF
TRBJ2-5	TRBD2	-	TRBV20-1	TGCAGTGCTAGAGGACGTGCCGGGACTAGGCAAGAGACCCAGTACTTC	CSARGRAGTRQETQYF
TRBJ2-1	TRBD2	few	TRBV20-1	TGCAGTGCTAGAGACGCGACTAGCACCTACAATGAGCAGTTCTTC	CSARDATSTYNEQFF
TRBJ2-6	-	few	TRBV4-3	TGCGCCAGCAGCCAAATCTCCTCTGGGGCCAACGTCCTGACTTTC	CASSQISSGANVLTF
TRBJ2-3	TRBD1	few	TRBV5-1	TGCGCCAGCAGCTTGGCGGACAGGGTAACAGATACGCAGTATTTT	CASSLADRVTDTQYF
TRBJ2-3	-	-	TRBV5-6	TGTGCCAGCAGCCCCGGAAGTACGGTTTTATGGCCGTATTTT	CASSPGSTVLWPYF
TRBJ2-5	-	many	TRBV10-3	TGTGCCATCAACTCAAGACACCAAGAGACCCAGTACTTC	CAINSRHQETQYF
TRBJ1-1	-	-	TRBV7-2	TGTGCCAGCAGCTTACTGGCTGAAGCTTTCTTT	CASSLLAEAFF
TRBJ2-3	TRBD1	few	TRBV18	TGTGCCAGCTCACCACCGGACAGGGTACACACAGATACGCAGTATTTT	CASSPPDRVHTDTQYF
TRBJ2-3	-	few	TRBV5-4	TGTGCCAGCAACAGAGGGGCCGACACAGATACGCAGTATTTT	CASNRGADTDTQYF
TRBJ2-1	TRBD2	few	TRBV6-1	TGTGCCAGCAGTATGGCTAGCGGGGTGGGTGAGCAGTTCTTC	CASSMASGVGEQFF
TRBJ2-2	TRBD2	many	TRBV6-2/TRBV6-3	TGTGCCAGCAGCCAACCTTCCGGGACTAGCGCCGGGGAGCTGTTTTTT	CASSQPSGTSAGELFF
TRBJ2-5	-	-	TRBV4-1	TGCGCCAGCAGCCTTCCAGGGGCCCAGAGGGAGACCCAGTACTTC	CASSLPGAQRETQYF
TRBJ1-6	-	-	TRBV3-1	TGTGCCAGCAGCCAAAGGCAGGAACATTCACCCCTCCACTTT	CASSQRQEHSPLHF
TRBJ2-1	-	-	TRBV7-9	TGTGCCAGCAGCCGTCGGAGTGAGCAGTTCTTC	CASSRRSEQFF
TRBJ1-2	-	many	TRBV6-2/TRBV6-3	TGTGCCAGCGGGCAGTCCAACTATGGCTACACCTTC	CASGQSNYGYTF
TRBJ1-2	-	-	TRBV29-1	TGCAGCGTTGGGGGGCAGCAAGACTATGGCTACACCTTC	CSVGGQQDYGYTF
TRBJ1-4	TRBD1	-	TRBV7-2	TGTGCCAGCAGCCCAGGGGGGGCTAATGAAAAACTGTTTTTT	CASSPGGANEKLFF
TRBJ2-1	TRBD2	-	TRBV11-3	TGTGCCAGCAGCTACGCGTCTAGCGGGAGGGTTGGCAATGAGCAGTTCTTC	CASSYASSGRVGNEQFF
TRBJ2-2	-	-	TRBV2	TGTGCCAGCGGACAGACGAACACCGGGGAGCTGTTTTTT	CASGQTNTGELFF
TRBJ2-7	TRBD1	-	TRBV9	TGTGCCAGCAGCGTAGCTACGGGGGACAGGGGGGACGAGCAGTACTTC	CASSVATGDRGDEQYF
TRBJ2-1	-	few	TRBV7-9	TGTGCCAGCAGCCCAGCACGACAGGCCTTGGGTGAGCAGTTCTTC	CASSPARQALGEQFF
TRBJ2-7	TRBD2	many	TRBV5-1	TGCGCCAGCAGCTTTAGCGGGAGGGTCTACGAGCAGTACTTC	CASSFSGRVYEQYF
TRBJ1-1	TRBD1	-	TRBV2	TGTGCCAGCAGTGGCCCCGGGGGACAGGGGGCTTTCTTT	CASSGPGGQGAFF
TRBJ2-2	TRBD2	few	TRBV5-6	TGTGCCAGCAGCCATCGACTAGCGGGGGGGCGGACCGGGGAGCTGTTTTTT	CASSHRLAGGRTGELFF
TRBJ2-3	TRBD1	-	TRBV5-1	TGCGCCAGCAGCGCCAGGGGACAGACCACAGATACGCAGTATTTT	CASSARGQTTDTQYF
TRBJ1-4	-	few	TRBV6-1	TGTGCCAGCAGACCCCGGTGGGCAACTAATGAAAAACTGTTTTTT	CASRPRWATNEKLFF